What follows is one T cell receptor (beta chain) and its context. As yet, its antigen is unknown. The PCR employed 60 Vbeta primers together with 13 Jbeta primers. Sequenced by immunoSEQ multiplex PCR; TCRdb stores in-frame clones only, minus some. This repertoire shows a few hundred thousand clones, about three quarters found once; its top ten account for roughly 2.5%. These data are taken from a study of cytomegalovirus exposure and HLA in healthy donors. Regarding the study as a whole: In an earlier analysis, about 90% or about 30%: the productive usage of most TCR beta V segments.

All donors participated as healthy donors of bone marrow. Deletions cut 6 bases from V and 7 bases from J, with 24 bases between. Germline V gene data show CDR1 as LNHDA and CDR2 as SQIVND (reference sequence). The CDR3 is made up of 16 amino acids. The sequenced sample was PBMCs. The V gene is TRBV19, the J gene TRBJ1-2; tentative D call: TRBD1 (6 bases). This TCR was sampled from a woman aged 60-70 years in good health and CMV-seropositive. The CDR3 spells CASRGGRGPLRGGYTF. Here the CDR3 DNA reads TGTGCCAGTAGAGGCGGCAGGGGACCCCTCAGGGGTGGCTACACCTTC.